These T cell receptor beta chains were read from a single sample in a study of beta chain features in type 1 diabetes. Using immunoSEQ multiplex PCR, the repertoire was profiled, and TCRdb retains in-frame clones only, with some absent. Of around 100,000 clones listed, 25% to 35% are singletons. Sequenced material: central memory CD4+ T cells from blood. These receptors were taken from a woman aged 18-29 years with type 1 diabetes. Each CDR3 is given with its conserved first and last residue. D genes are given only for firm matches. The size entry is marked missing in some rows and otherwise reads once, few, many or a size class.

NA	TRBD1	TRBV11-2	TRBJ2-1	CASSSRVGGKNEQFF	TGTGCCAGCAGCTCCAGGGTAGGGGGCAAGAATGAGCAGTTCTTC
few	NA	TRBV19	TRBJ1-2	CASSARDRRGYYGYTF	TGTGCCAGTAGTGCCCGAGATAGGCGGGGGTACTATGGCTACACCTTC
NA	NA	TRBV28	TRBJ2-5	CASSLLPTGWETQYF	TGTGCCAGCAGTTTACTTCCCACGGGGTGGGAGACCCAGTACTTC
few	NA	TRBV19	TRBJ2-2	CASSIGLANRPNTGELFF	TGTGCCAGTAGTATAGGGCTAGCCAACCGACCGAACACCGGGGAGCTGTTTTTT
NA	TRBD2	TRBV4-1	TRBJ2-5	CASSQFRSTLAGGEETQYF	TGCGCCAGCAGCCAGTTCCGGAGCACGCTAGCGGGAGGGGAAGAGACCCAGTACTTC
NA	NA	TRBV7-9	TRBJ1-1	CASSLESDSEAFF	TGTGCCAGCAGCTTAGAATCCGACAGTGAAGCTTTCTTT
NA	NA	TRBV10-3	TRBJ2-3	CAIRDSHSTDTQYF	TGTGCCATCAGGGACAGCCACAGCACAGATACGCAGTATTTT
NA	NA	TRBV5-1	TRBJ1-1	CASSLLTSNTEAFF	TGCGCCAGCAGCTTGCTAACGTCGAACACTGAAGCTTTCTTT
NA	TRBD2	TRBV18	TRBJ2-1	CASSPPSGSEEQFF	TGTGCCAGCTCACCACCGAGCGGGAGCGAGGAGCAGTTCTTC
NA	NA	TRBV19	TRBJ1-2	CASTGQFNYGYTF	TGTGCCAGTACCGGACAGTTCAACTATGGCTACACCTTC
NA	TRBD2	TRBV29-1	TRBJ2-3	CSVYGTSGRAVTDTQYF	TGCAGCGTTTACGGGACTAGCGGGAGAGCTGTCACAGATACGCAGTATTTT
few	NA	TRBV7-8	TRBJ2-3	CASSLEQAAGTNTQYF	TGTGCCAGCAGCTTAGAACAGGCGGCCGGCACTAATACGCAGTATTTT
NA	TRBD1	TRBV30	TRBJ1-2	CAWTRDRDYGYTF	TGTGCCTGGACCCGGGACAGGGACTATGGCTACACCTTC
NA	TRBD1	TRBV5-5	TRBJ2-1	CASSDTGGTYNEQFF	TGTGCCAGCAGCGACACAGGGGGGACCTACAATGAGCAGTTCTTC
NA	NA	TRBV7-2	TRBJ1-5	CASSQTGGYSNQPQHF	TGTGCCAGCAGCCAAACCGGGGGATATAGCAATCAGCCCCAGCATTTT
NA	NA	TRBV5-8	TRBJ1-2	CASSSRGGYGYTF	TGTGCCAGCAGTTCACGAGGAGGGTATGGCTACACCTTC
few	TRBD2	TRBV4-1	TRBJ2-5	CASSQVAGEETQYF	TGCGCCAGCAGCCAAGTAGCGGGAGAAGAGACCCAGTACTTC
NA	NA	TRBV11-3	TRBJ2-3	CASSQGLLADTDTQYF	TGTGCCAGCAGCCAAGGACTCCTAGCTGATACAGATACGCAGTATTTT
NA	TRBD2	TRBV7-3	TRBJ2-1	CASSSTSGRAGEQFF	TGTGCCAGCAGCTCCACTAGCGGGAGGGCCGGGGAGCAGTTCTTC
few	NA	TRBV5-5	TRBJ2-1	CASSIDRMQFF	TGTGCCAGCAGCATCGACAGGATGCAGTTCTTC
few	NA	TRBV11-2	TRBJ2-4	CASSLGQGSKNIQYF	TGTGCCAGCAGCTTAGGCCAGGGATCAAAAAACATTCAGTACTTC
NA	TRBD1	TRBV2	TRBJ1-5	CASTLDRGNQPQHF	TGTGCCAGCACGTTGGACAGGGGCAATCAGCCCCAGCATTTT
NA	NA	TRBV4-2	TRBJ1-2	CASSQDENQARNGYTF	TGTGCCAGCAGCCAAGATGAGAACCAGGCCCGCAATGGCTACACCTTC
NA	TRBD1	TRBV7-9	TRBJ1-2	CASSVQTGGGYTF	TGTGCCAGCAGCGTCCAAACAGGGGGAGGCTACACCTTC
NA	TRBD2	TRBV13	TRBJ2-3	CASSFPGTSGSSDTQYF	TGTGCCAGCAGCTTCCCTGGGACTAGCGGGAGCTCAGATACGCAGTATTTT
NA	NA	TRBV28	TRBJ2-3	CASSPSAGYTDTQYF	TGTGCCAGCAGTCCATCGGCGGGATACACAGATACGCAGTATTTT
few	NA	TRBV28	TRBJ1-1	CASSSPTGRAEAFF	TGTGCCAGCAGTTCCCCTACAGGGCGCGCTGAAGCTTTCTTT
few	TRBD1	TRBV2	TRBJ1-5	CASSHRGRDQPQHF	TGTGCCAGCAGCCACAGGGGGAGGGATCAGCCCCAGCATTTT
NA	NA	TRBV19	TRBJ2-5	CASSIDINQETQYF	TGTGCCAGTAGTATCGACATTAACCAAGAGACCCAGTACTTC
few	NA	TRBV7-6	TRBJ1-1	CASSFSGNTEAFF	TGTGCCAGCAGCTTCTCAGGAAATACTGAAGCTTTCTTT
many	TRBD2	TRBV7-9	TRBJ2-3	CASSSKRGGTDTQYF	TGTGCCAGCAGTTCCAAGCGGGGTGGCACAGATACGCAGTATTTT
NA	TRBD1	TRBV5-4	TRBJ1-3	CASSGQGGGNTIYF	TGTGCCAGCAGCGGACAGGGAGGAGGAAACACCATATATTTT
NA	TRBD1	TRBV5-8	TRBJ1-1	CASSDRDRAHTEAFF	TGTGCCAGCAGCGACAGGGACAGGGCGCACACTGAAGCTTTCTTT
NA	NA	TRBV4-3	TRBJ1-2	CASSQDRGETLLYGYTF	TGCGCCAGCAGCCAAGATCGCGGGGAAACCCTATTATATGGCTACACCTTC